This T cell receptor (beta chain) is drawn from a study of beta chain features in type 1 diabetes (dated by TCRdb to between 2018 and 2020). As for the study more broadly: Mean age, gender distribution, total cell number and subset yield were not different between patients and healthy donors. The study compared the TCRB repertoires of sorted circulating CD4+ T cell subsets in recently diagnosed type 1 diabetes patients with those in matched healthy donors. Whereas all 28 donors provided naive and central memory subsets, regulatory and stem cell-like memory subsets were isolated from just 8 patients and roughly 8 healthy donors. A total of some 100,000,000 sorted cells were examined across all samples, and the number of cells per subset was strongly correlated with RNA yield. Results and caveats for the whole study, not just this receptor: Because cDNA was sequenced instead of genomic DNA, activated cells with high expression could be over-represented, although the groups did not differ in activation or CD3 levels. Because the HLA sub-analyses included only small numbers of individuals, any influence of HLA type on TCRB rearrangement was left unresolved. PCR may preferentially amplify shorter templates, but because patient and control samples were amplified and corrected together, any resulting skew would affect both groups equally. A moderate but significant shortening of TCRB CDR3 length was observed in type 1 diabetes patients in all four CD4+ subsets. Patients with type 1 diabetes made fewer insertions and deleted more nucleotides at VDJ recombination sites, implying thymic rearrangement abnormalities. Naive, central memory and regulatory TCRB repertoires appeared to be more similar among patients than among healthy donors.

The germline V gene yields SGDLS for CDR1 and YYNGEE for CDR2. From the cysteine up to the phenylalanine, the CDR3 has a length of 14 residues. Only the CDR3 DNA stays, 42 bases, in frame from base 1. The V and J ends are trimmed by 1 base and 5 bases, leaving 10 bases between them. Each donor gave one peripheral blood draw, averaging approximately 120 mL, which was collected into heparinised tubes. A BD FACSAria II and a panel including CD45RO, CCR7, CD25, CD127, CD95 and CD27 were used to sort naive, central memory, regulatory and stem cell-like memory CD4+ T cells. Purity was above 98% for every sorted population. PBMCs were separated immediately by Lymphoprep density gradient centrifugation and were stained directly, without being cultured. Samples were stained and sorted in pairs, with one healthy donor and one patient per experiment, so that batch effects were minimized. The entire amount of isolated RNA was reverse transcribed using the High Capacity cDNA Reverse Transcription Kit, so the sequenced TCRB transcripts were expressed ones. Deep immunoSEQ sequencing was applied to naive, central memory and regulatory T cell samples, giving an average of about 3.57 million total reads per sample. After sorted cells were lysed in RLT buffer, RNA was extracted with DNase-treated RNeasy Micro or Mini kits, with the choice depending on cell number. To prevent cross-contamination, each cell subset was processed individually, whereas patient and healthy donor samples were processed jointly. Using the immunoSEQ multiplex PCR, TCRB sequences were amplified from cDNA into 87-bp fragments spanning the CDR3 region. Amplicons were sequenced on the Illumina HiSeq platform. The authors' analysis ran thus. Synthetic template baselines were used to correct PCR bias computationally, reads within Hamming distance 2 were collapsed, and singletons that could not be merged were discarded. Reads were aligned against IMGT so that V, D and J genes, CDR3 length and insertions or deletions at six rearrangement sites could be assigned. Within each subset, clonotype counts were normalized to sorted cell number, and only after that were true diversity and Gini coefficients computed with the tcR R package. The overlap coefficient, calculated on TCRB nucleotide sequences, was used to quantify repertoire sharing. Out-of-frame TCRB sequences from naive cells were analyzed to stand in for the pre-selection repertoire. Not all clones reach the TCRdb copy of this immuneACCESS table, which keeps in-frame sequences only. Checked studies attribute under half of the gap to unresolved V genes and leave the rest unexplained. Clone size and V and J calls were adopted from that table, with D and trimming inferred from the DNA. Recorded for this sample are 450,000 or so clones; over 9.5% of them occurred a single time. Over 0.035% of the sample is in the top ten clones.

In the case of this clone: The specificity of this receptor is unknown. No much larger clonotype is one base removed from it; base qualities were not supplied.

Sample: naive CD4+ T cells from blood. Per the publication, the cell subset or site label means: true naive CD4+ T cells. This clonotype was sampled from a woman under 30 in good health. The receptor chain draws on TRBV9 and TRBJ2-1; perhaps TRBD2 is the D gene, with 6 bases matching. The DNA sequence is TGTGCCAGCAGCGTAACTAGCAGCAACAATGAGCAGTTCTTC. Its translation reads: CASSVTSSNNEQFF.